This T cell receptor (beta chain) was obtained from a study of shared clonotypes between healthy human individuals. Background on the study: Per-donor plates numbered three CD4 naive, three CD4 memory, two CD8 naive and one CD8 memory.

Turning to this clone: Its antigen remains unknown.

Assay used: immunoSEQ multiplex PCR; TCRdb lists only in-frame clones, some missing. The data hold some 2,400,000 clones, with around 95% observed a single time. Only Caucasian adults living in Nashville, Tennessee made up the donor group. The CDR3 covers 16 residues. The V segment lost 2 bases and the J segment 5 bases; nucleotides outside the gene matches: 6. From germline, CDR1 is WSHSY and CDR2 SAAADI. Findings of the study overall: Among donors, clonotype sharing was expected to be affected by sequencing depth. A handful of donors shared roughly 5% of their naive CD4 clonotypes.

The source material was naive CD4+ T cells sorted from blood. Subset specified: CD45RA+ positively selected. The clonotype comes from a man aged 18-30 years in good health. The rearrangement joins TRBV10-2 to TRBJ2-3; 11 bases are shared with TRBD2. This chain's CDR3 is CASSEGSGGAGDTQYF. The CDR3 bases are TGCGCCAGCAGTGAGGGTAGCGGGGGGGCCGGAGATACGCAGTATTTT.